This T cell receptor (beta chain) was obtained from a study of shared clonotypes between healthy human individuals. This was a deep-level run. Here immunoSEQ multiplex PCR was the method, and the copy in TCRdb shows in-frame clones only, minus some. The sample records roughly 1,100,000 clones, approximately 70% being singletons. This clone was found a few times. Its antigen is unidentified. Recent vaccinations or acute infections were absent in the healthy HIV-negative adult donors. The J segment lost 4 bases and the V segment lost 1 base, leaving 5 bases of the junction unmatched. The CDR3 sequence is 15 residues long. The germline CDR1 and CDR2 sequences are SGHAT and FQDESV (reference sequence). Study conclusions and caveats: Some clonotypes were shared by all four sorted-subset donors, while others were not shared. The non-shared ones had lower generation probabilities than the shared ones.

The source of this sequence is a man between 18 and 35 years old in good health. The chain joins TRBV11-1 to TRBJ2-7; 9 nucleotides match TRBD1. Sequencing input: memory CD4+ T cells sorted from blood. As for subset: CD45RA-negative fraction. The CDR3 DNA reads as TGTGCCAGCAGCTTAGAGGACAGGGGTACGTACGAGCAGTACTTC. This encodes CASSLEDRGTYEQYF.